Listed below are T cell receptor beta chains from one sample, sequenced in a study of Ad26.COV2.S vaccination and SARS-CoV-2 variants. Clones were sequenced by immunoSEQ multiplex PCR, and TCRdb holds only the in-frame ones, with some missing. The data contain about 500,000 clones, about nine tenths of them singletons. The sequencing here drew on peripheral blood, taken in a trial of Ad26.COV2.S vaccine versus placebo. All receptors derive from a person between 18 and 65 years old who received the Ad26.COV2.S COVID-19 vaccine or a placebo. Each CDR3 is given with its conserved first and last residue. D genes are given only for firm matches. Expanded clones are given a class, and other clones once, few, many or no size at all.

j_call,clone_size,v_call,d_call,cdr3_aa,cdr3_nt
TRBJ2-3,.,TRBV18,TRBD2,CASSPPSGREDTQYF,TGTGCCAGCTCACCACCGAGCGGGAGGGAAGATACGCAGTATTTT
TRBJ2-5,.,TRBV5-3,.,CARLRPETQETQYF,TGTGCCAGATTACGACCTGAAACCCAAGAGACCCAGTACTTC
TRBJ1-5,.,TRBV19,.,CASSIVGLGQPQHF,TGTGCCAGTAGTATAGTAGGGCTGGGACAGCCCCAGCATTTT
TRBJ1-1,.,TRBV4-1,TRBD1,CASSLHPGDRASEAFF,TGCGCCAGCAGCCTACACCCCGGGGACAGGGCCTCTGAAGCTTTCTTT
TRBJ2-7,.,TRBV6-5,.,CASSSVFEQYF,TGTGCCAGCAGTTCGGTTTTCGAGCAGTACTTC
TRBJ2-2,.,TRBV7-9,TRBD2,CASSPLAGGHTGELFF,TGTGCCAGCAGCCCGCTAGCGGGGGGGCATACCGGGGAGCTGTTTTTT
TRBJ2-3,.,TRBV7-9,TRBD1,CASSLGDRDTDTQYF,TGTGCCAGCAGCTTAGGGGACAGGGACACAGATACGCAGTATTTT
TRBJ2-3,once,TRBV5-1,.,CASSVGPKDTQYF,TGCGCCAGCAGCGTGGGCCCTAAAGATACGCAGTATTTT
TRBJ2-1,.,TRBV10-3,TRBD2,CAISDGAGGSIEQFF,TGTGCCATCAGTGACGGTGCGGGAGGTTCCATTGAGCAGTTCTTC
TRBJ2-5,.,TRBV27,TRBD2,CASSRGVSETQYF,TGTGCCAGCAGCCGGGGGGTTTCAGAGACCCAGTACTTC
TRBJ1-1,.,TRBV28,.,CASRRNTEAFF,TGTGCCAGCAGGCGAAACACTGAAGCTTTCTTT
TRBJ2-2,.,TRBV11-3,TRBD2,CASSFRLAGESGELFF,TGTGCCAGCAGCTTCCGACTAGCGGGAGAGTCCGGGGAGCTGTTTTTT
TRBJ2-5,.,TRBV7-2,.,CASSLNRPFETQYF,TGTGCCAGCAGCTTAAACCGCCCCTTCGAGACCCAGTACTTC
TRBJ2-1,few,TRBV7-3,.,CASSLFAGPPHNEQFF,TGTGCCAGCAGCTTATTCGCGGGTCCCCCACACAATGAGCAGTTCTTC
TRBJ2-7,.,TRBV5-5,.,CASSLQRRTLYEQYF,TGTGCCAGCAGCTTGCAACGACGGACCCTCTACGAGCAGTACTTC
TRBJ1-6,once,TRBV4-3,TRBD1,CASSQDHHGQGNSPLHF,TGCGCCAGCAGCCAAGATCACCACGGACAGGGAAATTCACCCCTCCACTTT
TRBJ1-2,.,TRBV10-3,.,CAISESWEDYGYTF,TGTGCCATCAGTGAGTCGTGGGAGGACTATGGCTACACCTTC
TRBJ1-5,.,TRBV15,.,CATSRVGNQPQHF,TGTGCCACCAGCAGAGTCGGGAATCAGCCCCAGCATTTT
TRBJ1-5,.,TRBV12-3/TRBV12-4,.,CASSPDTQPQHF,TGTGCCAGCAGTCCCGACACCCAGCCCCAGCATTTT
TRBJ2-3,.,TRBV29-1,.,CSVEITSTDTQYF,TGCAGCGTGGAAATCACTAGCACAGATACGCAGTATTTT
TRBJ2-7,.,TRBV28,.,CASSFPYEGASEQYF,TGTGCCAGCAGTTTCCCCTATGAAGGGGCCAGCGAGCAGTACTTC
TRBJ1-5,.,TRBV2,TRBD1,CASNVRGRDQPQHF,TGTGCCAGCAATGTGAGGGGGCGAGATCAGCCCCAGCATTTT
TRBJ2-3,once,TRBV7-9,.,CASSYPGTDTQYF,TGTGCCAGCAGCTATCCGGGGACAGATACGCAGTATTTT
TRBJ2-2,.,TRBV9,.,CASSVGVGELFF,TGTGCCAGCAGCGTGGGGGTCGGGGAGCTGTTTTTT
TRBJ2-7,.,TRBV19,.,CASSRGGTVYEQYF,TGTGCCAGTAGTAGGGGCGGAACCGTCTACGAGCAGTACTTC
TRBJ1-5,.,TRBV28,.,CASSLYRTNQPQHF,TGTGCCAGCAGTTTATACCGCACAAATCAGCCCCAGCATTTT
TRBJ1-1,few,TRBV7-2,.,CASSLFGLNTEAFF,TGTGCCAGCAGCTTATTCGGGCTGAACACTGAAGCTTTCTTT
TRBJ2-3,once,TRBV7-3,.,CASKGGFTDTQYF,TGTGCCAGTAAGGGGGGGTTCACAGATACGCAGTATTTT
TRBJ2-5,.,TRBV7-9,.,CASAGAPFQETQYF,TGTGCCAGCGCAGGGGCACCTTTCCAAGAGACCCAGTACTTC
TRBJ1-1,.,TRBV6-5,.,CASSVGHWNTEAFF,TGTGCCAGCAGCGTCGGACATTGGAACACTGAAGCTTTCTTT
TRBJ2-1,.,TRBV6-5,TRBD1,CASSYGQGAIDEQFF,TGTGCCAGCAGTTACGGTCAGGGGGCTATCGATGAGCAGTTCTTC
TRBJ1-2,once,TRBV11-2,TRBD1,CASSLVQGARGYGYTF,TGTGCCAGCAGCTTAGTACAGGGGGCTCGGGGCTATGGCTACACCTTC
TRBJ1-2,.,TRBV6-5,TRBD1,CASSYAPQGIDGYTF,TGTGCCAGCAGTTACGCACCACAGGGGATCGATGGCTACACCTTC
TRBJ2-7,.,TRBV6-2/TRBV6-3,TRBD1,CASRPPGTGNYEQYF,TGTGCCAGCAGACCTCCCGGGACAGGGAACTACGAGCAGTACTTC
TRBJ1-1,.,TRBV6-5,TRBD1,CASRDILNRGAFF,TGTGCCAGCAGGGACATCCTGAACAGGGGAGCTTTCTTT
TRBJ1-3,.,TRBV12-3/TRBV12-4,.,CASSFSGNTIYF,TGTGCCAGCAGTTTTTCCGGAAACACCATATATTTT
TRBJ2-2,.,TRBV9,.,CASSVDLPGELFF,TGTGCCAGCAGCGTAGATTTGCCCGGGGAGCTGTTTTTT
TRBJ2-1,.,TRBV4-1,.,CASSQVRGSYNEQFF,TGCGCCAGCAGCCAAGTACGCGGGTCCTACAATGAGCAGTTCTTC
TRBJ2-1,.,TRBV7-9,.,CASSFPRGDEQFF,TGTGCCAGCAGCTTCCCGCGTGGGGATGAGCAGTTCTTC
TRBJ2-2,.,TRBV11-2,TRBD2,CASSLTSGNTGELFF,TGTGCCAGCAGCTTGACTAGCGGGAACACCGGGGAGCTGTTTTTT
TRBJ1-2,.,TRBV28,.,CASSLWGLTGENNYGYTF,TGTGCCAGCAGTTTATGGGGCCTAACAGGAGAAAATAACTATGGCTACACCTTC
TRBJ1-5,.,TRBV12-3/TRBV12-4,.,CASSFADQPQHF,TGTGCCAGCAGTTTTGCCGATCAGCCCCAGCATTTT
TRBJ1-5,.,TRBV5-6,.,CASSLQANQPQHF,TGTGCCAGCAGCTTGCAGGCGAATCAGCCCCAGCATTTT
TRBJ1-2,.,TRBV6-1,.,CASSERTDGYTF,TGTGCCAGCAGTGAAAGGACAGATGGCTACACCTTC
TRBJ1-1,.,TRBV10-3,.,CAISESQGPSNTEAFF,TGTGCCATCAGTGAGTCGCAGGGGCCCTCGAACACTGAAGCTTTCTTT
TRBJ1-5,once,TRBV28,.,CASTPRDSWYGNQPQHF,TGTGCCAGCACGCCCCGGGATAGTTGGTATGGCAATCAGCCCCAGCATTTT
TRBJ2-2,.,TRBV15,TRBD2,CATSREGSGGRPGELFF,TGTGCCACCAGCAGAGAGGGGTCTGGCGGGAGACCCGGGGAGCTGTTTTTT
TRBJ1-2,.,TRBV2,.,CASSEAPLRGGYTF,TGTGCCAGCAGTGAAGCCCCCCTCAGGGGTGGCTACACCTTC
TRBJ1-2,.,TRBV3-1/TRBV3-2,.,CASSQGGSRYGYTF,TGTGCCAGCAGCCAAGGGGGCTCGCGCTATGGCTACACCTTC
TRBJ2-7,.,TRBV19,TRBD1,CASSMGSGGTGAYEQYF,TGTGCCAGTAGTATGGGCTCTGGGGGGACAGGGGCCTACGAGCAGTACTTC
TRBJ1-3,.,TRBV9,.,CASSVRGAGTVGNTIYF,TGTGCCAGCAGCGTGAGGGGTGCCGGGACCGTAGGAAACACCATATATTTT
TRBJ2-7,.,TRBV3-1/TRBV3-2,.,CASSRILRDTQYF,TGTGCCAGCAGCCGGATCCTCCGGGACACTCAGTACTTC
TRBJ2-7,once,TRBV19,TRBD2,CASSTGLAGAGYEQYF,TGTGCCAGTAGTACGGGACTAGCGGGAGCCGGCTACGAGCAGTACTTC
TRBJ2-2,.,TRBV5-1,.,CASSPGPQGTGELFF,TGCGCCAGCAGCCCTGGACCTCAGGGCACCGGGGAGCTGTTTTTT
TRBJ2-1,.,TRBV10-3,.,CADTLPGDTYNEQFF,TGTGCCGATACTCTACCAGGGGATACCTACAATGAGCAGTTCTTC
TRBJ2-7,.,TRBV2,.,CASSRQGSRYEQYF,TGTGCCAGCAGCAGGCAGGGATCTCGCTACGAGCAGTACTTC
TRBJ2-1,.,TRBV9,TRBD2,CASSVYRAGGLKEQFF,TGTGCCAGCAGCGTCTATCGAGCGGGAGGTTTAAAGGAGCAGTTCTTC
TRBJ1-1,.,TRBV5-1,.,CASSPPGVANTEAFF,TGCGCCAGCAGCCCCCCGGGGGTGGCGAACACTGAAGCTTTCTTT
TRBJ1-5,.,TRBV19,.,CASSIAGQPQHF,TGTGCCAGTAGTATTGCCGGTCAGCCCCAGCATTTT
TRBJ2-7,.,TRBV2,.,CASSVGHSYEQYF,TGTGCCAGCAGTGTTGGCCACTCCTACGAGCAGTACTTC